This T cell receptor (beta chain) is from a study of OX40 agonist ivuxolimab in advanced cancers. Generated by immunoSEQ multiplex PCR, the TCRdb table keeps only in-frame clones and is missing some. The sample lists some 45,000 clones, 80% to 90% occurring once. The CDR3 is 13 amino acids. Germline assignment: CDR1 SNHLY and CDR2 FYNNEI. V was pared by 3 bases and J by 8 bases, with 8 bases between. The receptor comes from an adult with an advanced solid tumor such as melanoma, head and neck, liver or kidney cancer. The sequencing here drew on CD4+ or CD8+ T cells sorted from blood, taken in a trial of the OX40 agonist ivuxolimab. The chain employs TRBV2 and TRBJ1-6, with D perhaps matching TRBD1 (5 bases). CDR3 in DNA: TGTGCCAGCAGTGACAGGGAAGATTCACCCCTCCACTTT. The encoded protein is CASSDREDSPLHF.